The present T cell receptor (beta chain) was sequenced within a study of regulatory T cells in long-lasting Graves disease. This clonotype was seen repeatedly, ten times or more. The antigen remains unidentified. The time point: newly diagnosed GD, antithyroid drugs for less than 3 months. From RNA extracted from PBMCs, the TCR library was made. The study's findings and limits: Lower TCR diversity was seen in persistent Graves' patients than in newly diagnosed ones.

The CDR3 has 15 amino acids. The germline CDR1 and CDR2 sequences are SGHAT and FQNNGV. The V gene end was trimmed by 1 base and the J gene end by 7 bases; junction bases not matched to a gene: 8. Combining iRepertoire HTBI primers with Arm-PCR of CDR3 regions, the authors built TCR beta libraries. TCRdb re-called the multiplex PCR reads through MiXCR, storing one row per CDR3 protein. The repertoire has 450,000 to 600,000 distinct CDR3 sequences, approximately 13% of them found once; the top ten carry about 9.1%. This same sample was also taken into another study, of T cells in Graves' hyperthyroidism and ophthalmopathy. That paper notes: Each diagnosis drew on symptoms, thyroxine, TRAb, thyroid ultrasound and orbital computed tomography findings.

V and J are TRBV11-2 and TRBJ1-2; 8 bases agree with TRBD1. The clonotype originates from a man aged 25 to 40 with Graves disease. The material sequenced was peripheral blood mononuclear cells (PBMCs), taken at new diagnosis, from a patient treated with antithyroid drugs. CDR3 bases: TGTGCCAGCAGCTTAGGGGCTGCAGGGGGCGGTGGCTACACCTTC. Translating it yields CASSLGAAGGGGYTF.